A selection of T cell receptor beta chains follows, all from one sample in a study of early T cells in non-severe SARS-CoV-2 infection. Using its own MiXCR run on the 5' RACE reads, TCRdb lists one record per CDR3 protein. The repertoire consists of more than 75,000 distinct CDR3 sequences, with about 13% occurring once and the leading ten covering about 6.4%. The sequenced material came from whole blood. The receptor set was obtained from an adult who was a healthcare worker with PCR-confirmed SARS-CoV-2 infection or an uninfected control (not recorded which). The CDR3 runs from the conserved cysteine through the conserved F or W. Each record gives: V gene, D gene, J gene, clone size, CDR3 DNA, CDR3 protein. A D gene is named only where the DNA matches it firmly. Clone size, where shown, is once, few, many, or a class for clones that have expanded.

TRBV7-6	TRBD1	TRBJ2-1	few	TGTGCCAGCAGCTCCATACCCCCGGACAGGGGGCAGGAGGAGCAGTTCTTC	CASSSIPPDRGQEEQFF
TRBV3-1	-	TRBJ1-1	-	TGTGCCAGCAGCCAAGGAGGGGGTAACACTGAAGCTTTCTTT	CASSQGGGNTEAFF
TRBV6-5	-	TRBJ2-5	many	TGTGCCAGCAGGCGGACCGCTACAGGGTCAAGGGTCCAAGAGACCCAGTACTTC	CASRRTATGSRVQETQYF
TRBV19	-	TRBJ1-5	many	TGTGCCACCTCGCCTTGGGCAGATCATAGCAATCAGCCCCAGCATTTT	CATSPWADHSNQPQHF
TRBV19	-	TRBJ1-5	few	TGTGCCAGTAGTACCGGGACGGTGAGGAGCAATCAGCCCCAGCATTTT	CASSTGTVRSNQPQHF
TRBV12-3/TRBV12-4	-	TRBJ1-1	-	TGTGCCAGCAGTTTAGTTCCGGGGATTAACACTGAAGCTTTCTTT	CASSLVPGINTEAFF
TRBV19	TRBD1	TRBJ2-7	-	TGTGCCAGTAGTATTCTTGGACAGGGAGTTGAGCAGTACTTC	CASSILGQGVEQYF
TRBV10-3	TRBD2	TRBJ2-3	-	TGTGCCCTCGGGCGGGGGGGCCCAGATACGCAGTATTTT	CALGRGGPDTQYF
TRBV18	-	TRBJ2-3	few	TGTGCCAGCTCACCATACTCTAGCGCCGGCACAGATACGCAGTATTTT	CASSPYSSAGTDTQYF
TRBV2	-	TRBJ1-5	few	TGTGCCAGCAGTGAAAGCACAGGGAATCAGCCCCAGCATTTT	CASSESTGNQPQHF
TRBV10-2	-	TRBJ1-2	few	TGCGCCAGCAGTGAGTCGGCAGAGGGCTATGGCTACACCTTC	CASSESAEGYGYTF
TRBV6-2/TRBV6-3	TRBD2	TRBJ2-1	-	TGTGCCAGCAGTAGCCCGGGGGCGGGAGGGTCTGAGCAGTTCTTC	CASSSPGAGGSEQFF
TRBV6-6	-	TRBJ2-7	few	TGTGCCAGCAGTTACTCGAGAGGGGCAAGGAGCTCCTACGAGCAGTACTTC	CASSYSRGARSSYEQYF
TRBV5-1	-	TRBJ1-6	-	TGCGCCAGCAGCCCTCACTCAGGGAATCCGAATTCACCCCTCCACTTT	CASSPHSGNPNSPLHF
TRBV20-1	TRBD2	TRBJ2-1	few	TGCAGTGCTAGCCAGACTAGCGGGAGTAGGAATGAGCAGTTCTTC	CSASQTSGSRNEQFF
TRBV11-3	-	TRBJ2-1	few	TGTGCCAGCGGATCGCTTGGGAATGAGCAGTTCTTC	CASGSLGNEQFF
TRBV4-1	-	TRBJ1-1	-	TGCGCCAGCAGCCAAACCCTGGGGGGCTACGACACAATCGCTGAAGCTTTCTTT	CASSQTLGGYDTIAEAFF
TRBV20-1	-	TRBJ2-3	many	TGCAGTGCTATTTCTAGCACAGATACGCAGTATTTT	CSAISSTDTQYF
TRBV6-2/TRBV6-3	-	TRBJ2-2	-	TGTGCCAGCAGTAAAACGCTAGTCACTGCCGGGGAGCTGTTTTTT	CASSKTLVTAGELFF
TRBV6-6	-	TRBJ2-1	-	TGTGCCAGCATCAAGGGGCTTTTAGCGAAATTTTACAATGAGCAGTTCTTC	CASIKGLLAKFYNEQFF
TRBV7-6	-	TRBJ2-2	-	TGTGCCAGCAGCTTAGCATCGCGGGACTCCCAAGGATCCGGGGAGCTGTTTTTT	CASSLASRDSQGSGELFF
TRBV5-5	-	TRBJ1-4	few	TGTGCCAGCAGCTTTGACGGACTGAATGAAAAACTGTTTTTT	CASSFDGLNEKLFF
TRBV9	TRBD2	TRBJ2-2	once	TGTGCCAGCAGCGCCACTAGCGCAGACGGGGAGCTGTTTTTT	CASSATSADGELFF
TRBV6-1	-	TRBJ2-2	many	TGTGCCAGCAGTGATGCGGGGAGGGGGCGCGCCGGGGAGCTGTTTTTT	CASSDAGRGRAGELFF
TRBV4-1	TRBD1	TRBJ2-7	few	TGCGCCAGCAGCCAAAACAGGGGGAGCTCCTACGAGCAGTACTTC	CASSQNRGSSYEQYF
TRBV24-1	TRBD1	TRBJ1-1	many	TGTGCCACCAGAGCCGGACAGGAGAACACTGAAGCTTTCTTT	CATRAGQENTEAFF
TRBV12-3/TRBV12-4	-	TRBJ1-2	few	TGTGCCAGCAGCCCCGACGGTCACTATGGCTACACCTTC	CASSPDGHYGYTF
TRBV7-9	TRBD2	TRBJ2-3	-	TGTGCCAGCAGCTTACCCCTAGCGGACTTCACAGATACGCAGTATTTT	CASSLPLADFTDTQYF
TRBV2	-	TRBJ1-2	few	TGTGCCAGCGGCGTTGGGGGAATTAACTATGGCTACACCTTC	CASGVGGINYGYTF
TRBV29-1	TRBD1	TRBJ1-2	few	TGCAGCGTCGGTGACAGGGGAATCGGCTACACCTTC	CSVGDRGIGYTF
TRBV6-5	-	TRBJ2-2	-	TGTGCCAGCACGTCACCGAGATCCACCGGGGAGCTGTTTTTT	CASTSPRSTGELFF
TRBV7-9	-	TRBJ2-1	many	TGTGCCAGCAGCACCGGGGATAGCTCCTACAATGAGCAGTTCTTC	CASSTGDSSYNEQFF
TRBV4-1	-	TRBJ1-2	many	TGCGCCAGCAGCCAAGTCGGAGCAGGGGTGTGGGGCTACACCTTC	CASSQVGAGVWGYTF
TRBV6-5	TRBD1	TRBJ2-5	-	TGTGCCAGCAGTTACCTACCCCCCGGGACAGGGGTGGAGACCCAGTACTTC	CASSYLPPGTGVETQYF
TRBV27	-	TRBJ2-7	-	TGTGCCAGCACTTTACCCTCCTACGAGCAGTACTTC	CASTLPSYEQYF
TRBV11-2	-	TRBJ2-2	few	TGTGCCAGCAGCTTGATTCGCGGTTCGAACACCGGGGAGCTGTTTTTT	CASSLIRGSNTGELFF
TRBV12-3/TRBV12-4	-	TRBJ2-7	few	TGTGCCAGCAGCCCCGCAAACCGCTACGAGCAGTACTTC	CASSPANRYEQYF
TRBV27	-	TRBJ2-2	few	TGTGCCAGCAGTTTTATAGGGCCGGGGCTGAACACCGGGGAGCTGTTTTTT	CASSFIGPGLNTGELFF
TRBV4-1	TRBD2	TRBJ2-7	-	TGCGCCAGCAGCCAAGCGACTAGCTCCAACGAGCAGTACTTC	CASSQATSSNEQYF
TRBV10-3	-	TRBJ2-7	-	TGTGCCATCAGCCGGGGCCGTGCCTACGAGCAGTACTTC	CAISRGRAYEQYF
TRBV2	-	TRBJ1-1	many	TGTGCCAGCTCGCTACAGGGGAACACTGAAGCTTTCTTT	CASSLQGNTEAFF
TRBV20-1	-	TRBJ2-5	many	TGCAGTGCTAGACCCGCCAACCACCAAGAGACCCAGTACTTC	CSARPANHQETQYF
TRBV28	-	TRBJ1-2	few	TGTGCCAGCAGTATCGGGATCTATGGCTACACCTTC	CASSIGIYGYTF
TRBV4-1	-	TRBJ1-5	-	TGCGCCAGCAGCCAAGATCGGGGCACGGCCCAGCATTTT	CASSQDRGTAQHF
TRBV11-1	TRBD1	TRBJ1-2	many	TGTGCCAGCAGCTTAGAGGGGGCCTATGGCTACACCTTC	CASSLEGAYGYTF